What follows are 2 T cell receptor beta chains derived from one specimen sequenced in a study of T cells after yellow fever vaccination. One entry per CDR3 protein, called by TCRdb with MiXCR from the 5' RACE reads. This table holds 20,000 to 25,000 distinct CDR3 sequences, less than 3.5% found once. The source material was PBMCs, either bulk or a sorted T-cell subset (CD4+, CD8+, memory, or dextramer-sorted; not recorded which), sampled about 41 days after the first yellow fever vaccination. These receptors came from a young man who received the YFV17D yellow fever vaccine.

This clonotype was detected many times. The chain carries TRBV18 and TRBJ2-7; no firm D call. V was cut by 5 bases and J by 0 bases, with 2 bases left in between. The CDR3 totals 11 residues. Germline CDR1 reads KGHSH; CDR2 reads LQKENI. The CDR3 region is CASSNSYEQYF. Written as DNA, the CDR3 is TGTGCCAGCTCAAACTCCTACGAGCAGTACTTC. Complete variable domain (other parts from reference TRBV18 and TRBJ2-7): NAGVMQNPRHLVRRRGQEARLRCSPMKGHSHVYWYRQLPEEGLKFMVYLQKENIIDESGMPKERFSAEFPKEGPSILRIQQVVRGDSAAYFCASSNSYEQYFGPGTRLTVT.

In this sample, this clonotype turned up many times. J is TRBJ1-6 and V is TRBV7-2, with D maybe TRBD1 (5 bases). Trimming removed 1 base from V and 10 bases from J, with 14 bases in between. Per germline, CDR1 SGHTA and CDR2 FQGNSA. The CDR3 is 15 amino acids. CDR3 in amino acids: CASSLEAGIISPLHF. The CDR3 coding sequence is TGTGCCAGCAGCTTAGAGGCAGGGATAATATCACCCCTCCACTTT.